This TCR beta chain was observed in a study of human thymus T cells. Germline CDR1 GTSNPN, CDR2 SVGIG (reference sequence). This CDR3 has 13 amino acids. V lost 5 bases and J lost 7, with 14 bases in between. Clones were read by immunoSEQ multiplex PCR, and TCRdb kept only the in-frame ones, dropping some. The sample shows around 44,000 clones, roughly 94% of them seen only once. This clone occurred once. The chain has TRBV30 and TRBJ2-2, with a weak D call TRBD1 (5 bases). Sequencing used blood. The TCR comes from a boy younger than two with a congenital heart defect but otherwise immunologically healthy. This CDR3 reads CAWVRGGHGELFF. In DNA form, the CDR3 reads TGTGCCTGGGTTAGAGGTGGACACGGGGAGCTGTTTTTT. The complete variable domain, with remaining parts taken from reference TRBV30 and TRBJ2-2, reads SQTIHQWPATLVQPVGSPLSLECTVEGTSNPNLYWYRQAAGRGLQLLFYSVGIGQISSEVPQNLSASRPQDRQFILSSKKLLLSDSGFYLCAWVRGGHGELFFGEGSRLTVL.